The 14 T cell receptor beta chains below were found in one sample sequenced in a study of OX40 agonist ivuxolimab in advanced cancers. Produced via immunoSEQ multiplex PCR; TCRdb's table is partial and in-frame only. The sample lists tens of thousands of clones; approximately 78% were seen once. Sequencing was performed on CD4+ or CD8+ T cells sorted from blood, taken in a trial of the OX40 agonist ivuxolimab. The receptors here all came from an adult with an advanced solid tumor such as melanoma, head and neck, liver or kidney cancer.

This clone appeared a few times. The CDR3 nucleotides are TGTGCCAGCAAACCGGCCCTCGCATTGGGCGAGCAGTACTTC. Protein sequence: CASKPALALGEQYF. This chain uses TRBV2 with TRBJ2-7; D gene unclear. The germline V gene has CDR1 SNHLY and CDR2 FYNNEI. V gave up 7 bases and J gave up 6 bases, with 19 bases separating them. The CDR3 consists of 14 residues.

V gene TRBV6-5 combines with J gene TRBJ2-2, with 8 bases identical to TRBD1. The CDR3 is made up of 14 amino acids. Germline values: CDR1 MNHEY, CDR2 SVGAGI. J gave up 5 bases and V 8 bases, and 7 bases lay outside the gene matches. The CDR3 is CASCRTGLTGELFF. The CDR3 DNA sequence: TGTGCCAGCTGTCGGACAGGGCTGACCGGGGAGCTGTTTTTT.

Here the CDR3 reads CASSQRWALAGGRNGELFF. CDR3 bases: TGTGCCAGCAGCCAACGGTGGGCATTAGCGGGAGGTCGGAACGGGGAGCTGTTTTTT. The chain uses TRBV7-2 and TRBJ2-2, with 10 bases lining up with TRBD2. The J segment lost 7 bases and the V segment lost 5 bases, leaving 19 bases of the junction unmatched. This CDR3 is 19 amino acids long. The V gene's germline CDR1 is SGHTA and CDR2 FQGNSA.

The rearrangement links TRBV16 to TRBJ1-1, with D maybe TRBD1 (6 bases). The germline V gene has CDR1 KGHSY and CDR2 FQNENV. V lost 6 bases and J 1 base, leaving 18 bases between the germline ends. This CDR3 comprises 16 residues. CDR3 residues: CASSLYLRGANTEAFF. DNA of the CDR3: TGTGCCAGCAGTCTTTACCTCAGGGGTGCGAACACTGAAGCTTTCTTT.

The V and J genes are TRBV20-1 and TRBJ2-5; D not resolved. CDR3 length: 11 residues. Germline V gene lookup returns CDR1 DFQATT and CDR2 SNEGSKA (reference sequence). V was shortened by 3 bases and J by 5 bases, with 7 bases between the two germline ends. This chain's CDR3 is CSARPGETQYF. CDR3 DNA sequence: TGCAGTGCTAGGCCCGGGGAGACCCAGTACTTC.

The V and J genes are TRBV7-2 and TRBJ1-2, with TRBD1 matching 9 bases. The V gene end was trimmed by 5 bases and the J gene end by 4 bases; junction bases not matched to a gene: 2. CDR3 length equals 13 residues. The germline gives CDR1 SGHTA, CDR2 FQGNSA. DNA of the CDR3: TGTGCCAGCAGCGCGGGACAGGGCTATGGCTACACCTTC. This gives the protein CASSAGQGYGYTF.

The J gene is TRBJ1-6, the V gene TRBV30, with D perhaps TRBD1 (5 bases). V was cut by 2 bases and J by 7 bases, with 9 bases left in between. CDR1 GTSNPN and CDR2 SVGIG come from the germline V gene (reference sequence). The CDR3 extends over 13 amino acids. CDR3 in amino acids: CAWSRDSNSPLHF. The CDR3 bases are TGTGCCTGGAGTCGAGACAGCAATTCACCCCTCCACTTT.

This clone appeared a single time. The chain joins TRBV7-2 to TRBJ1-1; D is ambiguous. Germline CDR1 is SGHTA and CDR2 is FQGNSA. Trimming cost V 5 bases and J 10 bases, with 14 bases left between them. The CDR3 extends over 12 amino acids. Here the CDR3 reads CASSIIPGGAFF. The CDR3, as DNA: TGTGCCAGCAGCATAATCCCGGGTGGAGCTTTCTTT.

The rearrangement joins TRBV15 to TRBJ2-1, with D perhaps TRBD1 (5 bases). V lost 3 bases to trimming and J lost 6 bases, with 9 bases between them. The CDR3 is 13 residues long. Germline loops: CDR1 LNHNV, CDR2 YYDKDF (reference sequence). The CDR3 DNA sequence: TGTGCCACCAGCAGCTCCCAGGGCAATGAGCAGTTCTTC. Translation gives CATSSSQGNEQFF.

The V and J genes are TRBV6-6 and TRBJ2-1; D is unresolved. The CDR3 contains 11 residues. CDR1 is MNHNY and CDR2 is SVGAGI in the germline V gene (reference sequence). The V end was cut by 0 bases, the J end by 8 bases, with 2 bases between. The CDR3: CASSYSDEQFF. The DNA for the CDR3 is TGTGCCAGCAGTTACTCGGATGAGCAGTTCTTC.

The chain links TRBV6-6 to TRBJ2-7; perhaps TRBD2 as D (5 bases). The germline V gene has CDR1 MNHNY and CDR2 SVGAGI (reference sequence). The CDR3 sequence is 13 residues long. Trimming shortened V by 8 bases and J by 4 bases, and 15 bases separated the two germline ends. CDR3 sequence reads: CASRRGSGYEQYF. The CDR3, as DNA: TGTGCCAGCCGAAGAGGGAGTGGTTACGAGCAGTACTTC.

Only one count was recorded for this clone. This chain links TRBV5-1 with TRBJ2-2; 9 bases align to TRBD2. The trim removed 6 bases at V and 1 base at J, leaving 7 bases unmatched. Germline V lookup: CDR1 SGHRS, CDR2 YFSETQ. There are 16 residues in the CDR3. The CDR3 bases are TGCGCCAGCAACACGCTACTAGCGGGGAACACCGGGGAGCTGTTTTTT. Translated, it gives CASNTLLAGNTGELFF.

This clone occurred once. The chain couples TRBV6-5 to TRBJ1-3; TRBD1 matches 9 bases. Germline V gene data show CDR1 as MNHEY and CDR2 as SVGAGI. V shed 6 bases and J 1 base; nucleotides not matched to a gene: 4. The CDR3 covers 15 residues. The CDR3 DNA reads as TGTGCCAGCAGCAAAGACAGGGGGTCTGGAAACACCATATATTTT. Protein: CASSKDRGSGNTIYF.

The chain links TRBV7-3 to TRBJ2-1, with D possibly TRBD2 on 6 matching bases. The CDR3 loop spans 16 amino acids. V lost 5 bases, J lost 0 bases, and 14 bases lay in between. The V gene's germline CDR1 is SGHTA and CDR2 FQGTGA. The CDR3 reads CASSPSGQSSYNEQFF. DNA for the CDR3: TGTGCCAGCAGCCCAAGCGGGCAAAGCTCCTACAATGAGCAGTTCTTC.